This TCR beta chain was sequenced in a study of OX40 agonist ivuxolimab in advanced cancers. About the study: Prior anti-PD-1, anti-PD-L1 or anti-CTLA-4 therapy was allowed; 40% had some.

This CDR3 has 15 amino acids. The junction had 5 bases not matched to a gene; V was cut back by 1 base and J by 8 bases. Looked up from germline, CDR1 is SGHTA and CDR2 is FQGNSA. Sequencing was performed with immunoSEQ multiplex PCR; in TCRdb, only in-frame clones are kept and a portion is missing. The sample lists about 91,000 clones, approximately 90% occurring once. The rearrangement links TRBV7-2 to TRBJ2-1; 10 bases agree with TRBD1. The source is an adult with an advanced solid tumor such as melanoma, head and neck, liver or kidney cancer. The input for sequencing was CD4+ or CD8+ T cells sorted from blood, taken in a trial of the OX40 agonist ivuxolimab. The CDR3 DNA is TGTGCCAGCAGCTTAGGACAGGGGGCAGGTGATGAGCAGTTCTTC. This gives the protein CASSLGQGAGDEQFF.